The sequence of this T cell receptor (beta chain) was determined in a study of spatial heterogeneity in lung cancer. Whole-study results and caveats: Mutation counts in tumors were tracked by counts of expanded intratumoral alpha and beta TCRs.

This clonotype was seen many times. Its antigen is undetermined. The junction shows a germline mismatch at one end, possibly a read error. Time point denoted: sample taken at primary tumor resection. This CDR3 comprises 15 residues. Germline V gene lookup returns CDR1 SGHAT and CDR2 FQNNGV. Via MiXCR, TCRdb re-called the 5' RACE reads, giving one row per CDR3 protein. The sample lists approximately 9,700 distinct CDR3 sequences, around 10% occurring once. The clonotype originates from a male donor with early-stage non-small cell lung cancer. The chain joins TRBV11-2 to TRBJ2-1; 10 bases are a match to TRBD2. The sample here was lung tumor tissue, taken at surgery. The CDR3 here is CASSLAGGFLNEQFF. CDR3 in DNA: TGTGCCAGCAGTTTAGCGGGAGGTTTCCTAAATGAGCAGTTCTTC.